This T cell receptor beta chain is from a study of regulatory T cells in long-lasting Graves disease. Points from the study as a whole: Favoring TRBV28, TRBJ1-2 and TRBJ2-5 was a feature seen in persistent disease.

There are many counts of this clonotype. What it recognizes is unknown. Arm-PCR of CDR3 regions and iRepertoire HTBI primers were the basis on which TCR beta libraries were built. Authors' data handling: Samples collectively showed 60 to 75 TRBV and roughly 15 TRBJ segments. TCRdb re-analysed the multiplex PCR reads in MiXCR, keeping a single row per CDR3 protein. V and J calls and clone size were set by TCRdb, not the authors. This table holds 650,000 to 850,000 distinct CDR3 sequences, approximately 29% found once. Time point described: persistent/refractory GD, antithyroid drugs over 5 years with positive TRAb. Extracted PBMC RNA gave rise to the TCR library. CDR3 size: 13 residues. Germline assignment: CDR1 SNHLY and CDR2 FYNNEI. V lost 5 bases to trimming and J lost 7 bases, with 15 bases between them.

The chain joins TRBV2 to TRBJ2-7; D may be TRBD1 (6 bases). The receptor's source is a female donor with Graves disease. The sample here was peripheral blood mononuclear cells (PBMCs), taken when the disease was refractory, from a patient treated with antithyroid drugs. Here the CDR3 DNA reads TGTGCCAGCAGTAAGGACAGTCTCTGGGAGCAGTACTTC. Its translation is CASSKDSLWEQYF.